The T cell receptor beta chain under discussion was sequenced for a study of siplizumab effects on memory and regulatory T cells. Here immunoSEQ multiplex PCR was the method, and the copy in TCRdb shows in-frame clones only, minus some. Found here are under 100,000 clones, about 93% of them singletons; the top ten hold approximately 1.5%. General study points: In controls, 26.9% of mappable alloreactive CD4+ clones were Treg-derived on average, versus about 69% with siplizumab. Siplizumab produced a significant drop in alloreactive sequences attributable to unstimulated CD4+ memory cells.

Germline values: CDR1 LGHNA, CDR2 YNFKEQ. The CDR3 is 15 residues long. J gave up 4 bases and V 4 bases, and 6 bases lay outside the gene matches. Comments on this clone: The target antigen is unknown.

The chain joins TRBV4-2 to TRBJ2-3, with 9 bases aligning to TRBD2. The specimen was non-Treg CD4+ T cells sorted from blood. The sequence derives from a human donor in good health. The CDR3 DNA follows: TGTGCCAGCAGCCGCCCTAGCGGGGTCGCAGATACGCAGTATTTT. This codes for CASSRPSGVADTQYF.